The 22 T cell receptor beta chains given below trace back to one sample, sequenced in a study of T cell responses to AZD1222 COVID-19 vaccine. Measured with immunoSEQ multiplex PCR; TCRdb has only the in-frame clones, and not every one. The sample contains about 110,000 clones, more than 75% of which appear only once. The specimen was peripheral blood, collected on day 0 of AZD1222 vaccination. The receptors shown here come from an adult in good health.

V gene TRBV27 combines with J gene TRBJ2-3; D is unresolved. The germline V gene encodes CDR1 MNHEY and CDR2 SMNVEV (reference sequence). The CDR3 spans 16 residues. V was cut by 3 bases and J by 0 bases, with 13 bases left in between. The CDR3 sequence: CASSFLGPTSTDTQYF. The CDR3 DNA reads as TGTGCCAGCAGTTTTCTCGGACCAACTAGCACAGATACGCAGTATTTT.

The chain joins TRBV19 to TRBJ1-1; tentative D call: TRBD1 (5 bases). Germline V gene sequence: CDR1 LNHDA, CDR2 SQIVND (reference sequence). Trimming took 8 bases from V and 4 from J, leaving 8 bases between them. This CDR3 spans 11 amino acids. CDR3 region: CASGGGTEAFF. CDR3 coding DNA: TGTGCCAGTGGGGGAGGCACTGAAGCTTTCTTT. Full variable domain (rest looked up from reference TRBV19 and TRBJ1-1): DGGITQSPKYLFRKEGQNVTLSCEQNLNHDAMYWYRQDPGQGLRLIYYSQIVNDFQKGDIAEGYSVSREKKESFPLTVTSAQKNPTAFYLCASGGGTEAFFGQGTRLTVV.

The chain has TRBV7-3 and TRBJ2-6; maybe TRBD1 (6 bases). Germline V gene lookup returns CDR1 SGHTA and CDR2 FQGTGA. V was shortened by 5 bases and J by 3 bases, with 11 bases between the two germline ends. The CDR3 has 15 residues. This chain's CDR3 is CASSAQGYGANVLTF. CDR3 coding DNA: TGTGCCAGCAGCGCCCAGGGGTATGGGGCCAACGTCCTGACTTTC.

This clone came up once. V is TRBV24-1 and J is TRBJ2-1; D may be TRBD1 (5 bases). Germline CDR1 reads KGHDR; CDR2 reads SFDVKD. The CDR3 contains 14 residues. V was clipped by 9 bases and J by 2 bases, with 13 bases between them. The DNA of the CDR3 is TGTGCCACCTCCCAGGGAACCCCCTACAATGAGCAGTTCTTC. Translation gives CATSQGTPYNEQFF.

This chain connects TRBV5-1 to TRBJ1-2, with D perhaps matching TRBD1 (5 bases). V shed 2 bases and J shed 2 bases, with 16 bases lying between them. The CDR3 has 16 residues. Germline V gene lookup returns CDR1 SGHRS and CDR2 YFSETQ. DNA of the CDR3: TGCGCCAGCAGCTTTACCCGGGACCGACCAAACTATGGCTACACCTTC. Encoded protein: CASSFTRDRPNYGYTF.

This clone was seen a handful of times. The J gene is TRBJ2-3, the V gene TRBV6-5, with D possibly TRBD1 on 5 matching bases. The CDR3 length is 13 residues. Germline loops: CDR1 MNHEY, CDR2 SVGAGI. V lost 6 bases and J lost 4, with 11 bases in between. This CDR3 is CASRGLGADTQYF. The CDR3, as DNA: TGTGCCAGCAGGGGCTTAGGGGCAGATACGCAGTATTTT.

V and J are TRBV6-5 and TRBJ2-3; D is unclear. From germline, CDR1 is MNHEY and CDR2 SVGAGI. The CDR3 extends over 12 amino acids. V shed 5 bases and J shed 0 bases, with 3 bases lying between them. The DNA of the CDR3 is TGTGCCAGCAGTCCTAGCACAGATACGCAGTATTTT. Translation: CASSPSTDTQYF.

The chain combines TRBV7-2 with TRBJ1-1; D call uncertain. Trimming removed 1 base from V and 4 bases from J, with 10 bases in between. In germline, CDR1 is SGHTA, CDR2 FQGNSA. The CDR3 covers 14 residues. This CDR3 reads CASSLGDRGTEAFF. As DNA, the CDR3 is TGTGCCAGCAGCTTAGGGGATCGGGGCACTGAAGCTTTCTTT.

The chain uses TRBV6-5 and TRBJ1-2; 7 nucleotides line up with TRBD1. The CDR3 loop spans 15 amino acids. Trimming cost V 6 bases and J 3 bases; bases outside gene matches: 10. Germline CDR1 reads MNHEY; CDR2 reads SVGAGI. CDR3 nucleotide sequence: TGTGCCAGCAGGAAAGGGACAGACAATTACTATGGCTACACCTTC. Encoded protein: CASRKGTDNYYGYTF.

V usage is TRBV18 and J usage is TRBJ2-7; 7 bases map to TRBD1. The CDR3 runs to 14 residues. The junction had 3 bases not matched to a gene; V was cut back by 2 bases and J by 2 bases. CDR1 is KGHSH and CDR2 is LQKENI in the germline V gene. Here the CDR3 reads CASSPNRGAYEQYF. CDR3 coding DNA: TGTGCCAGCTCACCAAACAGGGGAGCCTACGAGCAGTACTTC. The full variable domain, its missing parts supplied by reference TRBV18 and TRBJ2-7, is NAGVMQNPRHLVRRRGQEARLRCSPMKGHSHVYWYRQLPEEGLKFMVYLQKENIIDESGMPKERFSAEFPKEGPSILRIQQVVRGDSAAYFCASSPNRGAYEQYFGPGTRLTVT.

V usage is TRBV19 and J usage is TRBJ2-7; D not resolved. The CDR3 consists of 13 residues. The germline V gene encodes CDR1 LNHDA and CDR2 SQIVND (reference sequence). V gave up 1 base and J gave up 6 bases, with 10 bases separating them. CDR3: CASSIAEFGEQYF. The CDR3, as DNA: TGTGCCAGTAGTATAGCGGAGTTCGGCGAGCAGTACTTC.

This chain joins TRBV19 and TRBJ1-4, with D perhaps matching TRBD1 (5 bases). CDR1 is LNHDA, CDR2 SQIVND, per germline (reference sequence). This CDR3 has 17 amino acids. Trimming took 6 bases from V and 4 from J, leaving 21 bases between them. For the CDR3, the DNA is TGTGCCAGTAGACCCGTCAGGGCCACAGGTTTTAATGAAAAACTGTTTTTT. Its protein is CASRPVRATGFNEKLFF. Together with reference TRBV19 and TRBJ1-4, the CDR3 gives the full variable domain: DGGITQSPKYLFRKEGQNVTLSCEQNLNHDAMYWYRQDPGQGLRLIYYSQIVNDFQKGDIAEGYSVSREKKESFPLTVTSAQKNPTAFYLCASRPVRATGFNEKLFFGSGTQLSVL.

This chain joins TRBV7-2 and TRBJ2-1, with D tentatively TRBD2 (6 bases). The V and J ends lost 3 bases and 5 bases respectively, with 8 bases between them. The CDR3 has 13 amino acids. Germline CDR1 reads SGHTA; CDR2 reads FQGNSA. This chain's CDR3 is CASSLDYHNEQFF. For the CDR3, the DNA is TGTGCCAGCAGCTTGGACTACCACAATGAGCAGTTCTTC.

The chain combines TRBV7-3 with TRBJ1-1; a weak D match, TRBD1 (5 bases). The CDR3 consists of 18 residues. The V and J ends lost 2 bases and 3 bases respectively, with 22 bases between them. Germline values: CDR1 SGHTA, CDR2 FQGTGA. The CDR3 is CASSLLYRCRYLHTEAFF. As DNA, the CDR3 is TGTGCCAGCAGCTTACTCTACAGGTGCCGCTACCTTCACACTGAAGCTTTCTTT.

The chain uses TRBV7-9 and TRBJ2-3; 11 positions match TRBD2. The length of the CDR3 is 16 residues. The V gene end was trimmed by 3 bases and the J gene end by 6 bases; junction bases not matched to a gene: 8. Germline CDR1 is SEHNR and CDR2 is FQNEAQ (reference sequence). The CDR3 protein is CASSFISGRAMDTQYF. The CDR3, as DNA: TGTGCCAGCAGCTTTATTAGCGGGAGGGCCATGGATACGCAGTATTTT.

The CDR3 sequence is CASSLITDQETQYF. The CDR3 DNA sequence: TGCGCCAGCAGCTTGATCACAGACCAAGAGACCCAGTACTTC. This chain joins TRBV5-1 and TRBJ2-5; D call uncertain. The CDR3 covers 14 residues. V lost 1 base, J lost 0 bases, and 7 bases lay in between. Germline CDR1 is SGHRS and CDR2 is YFSETQ.

Worth noting for this clone: Additional DNA sequences in this sample encode the identical CDR3. The chain uses TRBV9 and TRBJ2-2, with D perhaps matching TRBD1 (6 bases). This CDR3 is 13 amino acids long. From germline, CDR1 is SGDLS and CDR2 YYNGEE. V lost 3 bases and J lost 5, with 8 bases in between. CDR3 nucleotides: TGTGCCAGCAGCGCCACAGGGACCGGGGAGCTGTTTTTT. It encodes CASSATGTGELFF.

This clone came up once. The V gene is TRBV3-1 (or the pseudogene TRBV3-2), the J gene TRBJ1-6; D is unresolved. CDR1 is LGHDT, CDR2 YNNKEL, per germline (reference sequence). The CDR3 runs 12 residues. Trimming left V 4 bases short and J 7 bases short, with 5 bases between. The CDR3 DNA sequence: TGTGCCAGCAGCCGCACCAATTCACCCCTCCACTTT. It yields the protein CASSRTNSPLHF.

DNA for the CDR3: TGTGCCAGCAGCTTGGGTGGCAGAGTACGCGAGCAGTACTTC. Protein: CASSLGGRVREQYF. This rearrangement joins TRBV5-4 to TRBJ2-7; D uncertain. CDR1 is SGHNT and CDR2 is YYREEE in the germline V gene (reference sequence). Between the trimmed V and J ends, which lost 0 bases and 6 bases, there was a span of 13 bases. The CDR3 runs 14 residues.

A note on this clone: The sample carries other DNA sequences with the same CDR3. V is TRBV12-3 or TRBV12-4 and J is TRBJ1-1; the match to TRBD1 covers 7 bases. The CDR3 runs to 13 residues. Trimming removed 2 bases from V and 4 bases from J; junction bases left unmatched: 1. The CDR3 DNA follows: TGTGCCAGCAGTTTACAGGGGGGCACTGAAGCTTTCTTT. Translating it yields CASSLQGGTEAFF.

V and J are TRBV5-6 and TRBJ1-2; 7 bases align to TRBD1. Trimming took 2 bases from V and 6 from J; bases not matched to a gene: 4. This CDR3 region has 13 residues. Germline V gene data show CDR1 as SGHDT and CDR2 as YYEEEE. The CDR3 region is CASSLGGGDGYTF. The CDR3 nucleotides read TGTGCCAGCAGCTTAGGAGGGGGCGATGGCTACACCTTC. The full variable domain, in which reference TRBV5-6 and TRBJ1-2 provide the parts outside the CDR3, is DAGVTQSPTHLIKTRGQQVTLRCSPKSGHDTVSWYQQALGQGPQFIFQYYEEEERQRGNFPDRFSGHQFPNYSSELNVNALLLGDSALYLCASSLGGGDGYTFGSGTRLTVV.

The chain combines TRBV4-2 with TRBJ1-2; 11 nucleotides line up with TRBD1. This CDR3 is 16 amino acids long. The germline CDR1 and CDR2 sequences are LGHNA and YNFKEQ. The trim removed 1 base at V and 4 bases at J, leaving 5 bases unmatched. The CDR3 loop reads CASSQVGGTGGYGYTF. CDR3 DNA sequence: TGTGCCAGCAGCCAAGTGGGGGGGACAGGGGGCTATGGCTACACCTTC.